The 27 T cell receptor beta chains reported below all come from one sample, sequenced in a study of cytomegalovirus exposure and HLA in healthy donors. The primer mix had 60 Vbeta and 13 Jbeta primers. Data came from immunoSEQ multiplex PCR; TCRdb stores just in-frame clones and leaves some out. This sample has approximately 78,000 clones; 50% to 80% occur once, and the top ten carry about 20%. Sequenced: PBMCs. The receptors here all came from a man in his forties in good health and CMV-seropositive.

This clone was seen once. V gene TRBV30 combines with J gene TRBJ1-6; tentative D call: TRBD1 (5 bases). Germline V gives CDR1 GTSNPN, CDR2 SVGIG (reference sequence). This CDR3 spans 13 amino acids. Trimming left V 0 bases short and J 8 bases short, with 8 bases between. The CDR3 nucleotides are TGTGCCTGGAGTGTACAGGCCGATTCACCCCTCCACTTT. Its protein is CAWSVQADSPLHF.

The chain combines TRBV9 with TRBJ2-1; tentative D call: TRBD2 (5 bases). V lost 0 bases to trimming and J lost 6 bases, with 10 bases between them. CDR3 length: 14 residues. Germline assignment: CDR1 SGDLS and CDR2 YYNGEE. CDR3 sequence: CASSVATGFNEQFF. The CDR3 DNA is TGTGCCAGCAGCGTAGCCACGGGATTCAATGAGCAGTTCTTC. The full variable domain, with the rest looked up from reference TRBV9 and TRBJ2-1, is DSGVTQTPKHLITATGQRVTLRCSPRSGDLSVYWYQQSLDQGLQFLIQYYNGEERAKGNILERFSAQQFPDLHSELNLSSLELGDSALYFCASSVATGFNEQFFGPGTRLTVL.

The chain has TRBV6-5 and TRBJ2-7, with 8 bases lining up with TRBD2. Germline CDR1 reads MNHEY; CDR2 reads SVGAGI. V dropped 0 bases and J dropped 0; count of bases not matched to a gene: 1. This CDR3 is built from 15 residues. The CDR3 DNA reads as TGTGCCAGCAGTTACTCGGCGGGGGGCTCCTACGAGCAGTACTTC. Its translation: CASSYSAGGSYEQYF.

The CDR3 loop reads CASSSPGVLAKNIQYF. DNA for the CDR3: TGTGCCAGCAGTTCACCGGGGGTACTAGCCAAAAACATTCAGTACTTC. The chain recombines TRBV2 with TRBJ2-4, with D possibly matching TRBD2 (6 bases). Germline lookup yields CDR1 SNHLY and CDR2 FYNNEI. This CDR3 has 16 residues. V lost 5 bases, J lost 0 bases, and 14 bases lay in between.

This rearrangement joins TRBV6-1 to TRBJ1-5, with TRBD1 matching 8 bases. With V trimmed by 1 base and J by 6 bases, 5 bases remained unmatched. In germline, CDR1 is MNHNS, CDR2 SASEGT. The CDR3 is 15 amino acids. The CDR3, as DNA: TGTGCCAGCAGTGAAGGGACAGGGTTCGGTCAGCCCCAGCATTTT. This sequence encodes CASSEGTGFGQPQHF.

The rearrangement joins TRBV9 to TRBJ1-5, with 7 bases identical to TRBD1. The CDR3 has 15 residues. CDR1 and CDR2 from the germline V gene are SGDLS and YYNGEE. Unmatched junction bases numbered 9, after V lost 3 bases and J lost 6 bases. CDR3 in amino acids: CASSATGSGGQPQHF. In nucleotides, the CDR3 is TGTGCCAGCAGCGCGACAGGGAGTGGCGGTCAGCCCCAGCATTTT.

The rearrangement links TRBV6-1 to TRBJ2-5, with 15 bases that match TRBD2. Germline V gene lookup returns CDR1 MNHNS and CDR2 SASEGT. The CDR3 is 18 residues long. Trimming took 0 bases from V and 5 from J; bases not matched to a gene: 7. CDR3 in DNA: TGTGCCAGCAGTGAAGCGCGGACTAGCGGGGGGGCCCTGGAGACCCAGTACTTC. Protein: CASSEARTSGGALETQYF.

This clone was picked up one time. The chain employs TRBV28 and TRBJ1-4; D is unclear. The CDR3 spans 13 residues. V lost 3 bases and J 7 bases, leaving 9 bases between the germline ends. Per germline, CDR1 MDHEN and CDR2 SYDVKM. CDR3 region: CASSFPLSEKLFF. The CDR3 DNA is TGTGCCAGCAGTTTCCCCCTCTCTGAAAAACTGTTTTTT.

The V gene is TRBV28, the J gene TRBJ2-1; tentatively, D is TRBD2 (6 bases). The CDR3 runs 14 residues. Trimming removed 4 bases at V and 5 bases at J, with 12 bases between. The V gene's germline CDR1 is MDHEN and CDR2 SYDVKM. The CDR3 bases are TGTGCCAGCAGTTCTCTGGGGGGAAACAATGAGCAGTTCTTC. Amino acids: CASSSLGGNNEQFF.

This clone was recorded only once. The chain couples TRBV4-2 to TRBJ2-3, with TRBD2 identical over 9 bases. The CDR3 is made up of 16 amino acids. V dropped 2 bases and J dropped 2; count of bases not matched to a gene: 5. Germline V gene sequence: CDR1 LGHNA, CDR2 YNFKEQ. This CDR3 is CASSQRSGGYTDTQYF. The DNA of the CDR3 is TGTGCCAGCAGCCAAAGGAGCGGGGGGTACACAGATACGCAGTATTTT.

This rearrangement joins TRBV4-1 to TRBJ2-2; D may be TRBD2 (6 bases). Per germline, CDR1 MGHRA and CDR2 YSYEKL. The CDR3 is 16 amino acids. The V gene lost 2 bases and the J gene lost 8 bases, with 18 bases spanning the gap. CDR3 in DNA: TGCGCCAGCAGCCAAACGGGCGTGCGCGGGGAAGGGGAGCTGTTTTTT. This gives the protein CASSQTGVRGEGELFF.

The CDR3 spells CASSLTFQGSENYGYTF. CDR3 bases: TGTGCCAGCAGCCTAACCTTTCAGGGATCTGAGAACTATGGCTACACCTTC. This rearrangement joins TRBV28 to TRBJ1-2, with a tentative D call TRBD1 (5 bases). The germline V gene has CDR1 MDHEN and CDR2 SYDVKM. CDR3 length equals 17 residues. The V and J ends lost 6 bases and 2 bases respectively, with 22 bases between them.

The chain uses TRBV7-2 and TRBJ1-5; 8 nucleotides match TRBD1. Germline V gene sequence: CDR1 SGHTA, CDR2 FQGNSA. After removal of 5 bases from V and 4 bases from J, the junction contained 7 bases not matched to a gene. The CDR3 extends over 15 amino acids. The CDR3 DNA sequence: TGTGCCAGCAGCCCCCAACGGACAGGGAATCAGCCCCAGCATTTT. Protein product: CASSPQRTGNQPQHF.

This clone was seen once. The CDR3 nucleotides read TGCGCCAGCAGCCGCGGACAGGGGTACAATGAGCAGTTCTTC. Translating gives CASSRGQGYNEQFF. The rearrangement joins TRBV4-1 to TRBJ2-1; 9 bases map to TRBD1. The CDR3 has 14 residues. Germline V gene lookup returns CDR1 MGHRA and CDR2 YSYEKL. Trimming took 4 bases from V and 4 from J; bases not matched to a gene: 2.

V is TRBV2 and J is TRBJ2-7; 7 bases map to TRBD1. CDR1 and CDR2 (germline): SNHLY, FYNNEI. V was pared by 6 bases and J by 11 bases, with 22 bases of the junction left unmatched. The CDR3 runs to 16 residues. DNA for the CDR3: TGTGCCAGCAGGGCCGGAGGCACAGGGGTCGGGGCTGGTGAGTACTTC. Encoded protein: CASRAGGTGVGAGEYF.

The J gene is TRBJ2-5, the V gene TRBV15; D is possibly TRBD2 (5 bases). Trimming took 2 bases from V and 6 from J, leaving 16 bases between them. CDR1 is LNHNV, CDR2 YYDKDF, per germline (reference sequence). The CDR3 totals 15 residues. Here the CDR3 DNA reads TGTGCCACCAGCAGACTCGACGGGGTAGGGAAGACCCAGTACTTC. It specifies CATSRLDGVGKTQYF.

The V call is TRBV21-1, the J call TRBJ2-7; the D call of TRBD2 is as the table states it, not checked on the DNA. TRBV21-1 is a documented pseudogene. The CDR3 sequence is 10 residues long. The CDR3 protein is CASTCYEQYF. CDR3 nucleotides: TGTGCCAGCACTTGCTACGAGCAGTACTTC.

On this clone: At the DNA level, this CDR3 is encoded by other sequences in the same sample as well. The chain employs TRBV18 and TRBJ1-2; D is uncertain. The CDR3 runs to 13 residues. V shed 3 bases and J shed 2 bases, with 7 bases lying between them. Germline CDR1 is KGHSH and CDR2 is LQKENI. The CDR3 here is CASSPDKNYGYTF. CDR3 DNA sequence: TGTGCCAGCTCACCCGACAAAAACTATGGCTACACCTTC.

The V call is TRBV7-9, the J call TRBJ2-5, with 7 bases matching TRBD1. The CDR3 contains 14 residues. Losses at the gene ends were 4 bases for V and 5 bases for J; bases not matched to a gene: 7. Germline V gene data show CDR1 as SEHNR and CDR2 as FQNEAQ (reference sequence). The CDR3 bases are TGTGCCAGCAGCTCACTGACAGGGATTGAGACCCAGTACTTC. Its translation is CASSSLTGIETQYF.

The chain uses TRBV7-9 and TRBJ1-5; tentatively, D is TRBD1 (5 bases). V was pared by 1 base and J by 2 bases, with 15 bases between. Germline V gene sequence: CDR1 SEHNR, CDR2 FQNEAQ (reference sequence). This CDR3 has 17 residues. CDR3 DNA sequence: TGTGCCAGCAGCTTAGTTGGAGGGACTGAGGGCAATCAGCCCCAGCATTTT. As protein: CASSLVGGTEGNQPQHF.

The count of this clone is one. Germline and junction disagree at one end, which may indicate a read error. The chain is built from TRBV5-1 and TRBJ1-1; no firm D call. Germline assignment: CDR1 SGHRS and CDR2 YFSETQ. This CDR3 comprises 15 residues. CDR3 amino acids: CASSSTTGVRLEASF. CDR3 bases: TGCGCCAGCAGCTCCACGACCGGGGTTCGCTTAGAAGCTTCCTTT. The whole variable domain, remainder taken from reference TRBV5-1 and TRBJ1-1, is KAGVTQTPRYLIKTRGQQVTLSCSPISGHRSVSWYQQTPGQGLQFLFEYFSETQRNKGNFPGRFSGRQFSNSRSEMNVSTLELGDSALYLCASSSTTGVRLEASFGQGTRLTVV.

This rearrangement joins TRBV5-1 to TRBJ1-2, with 7 bases fitting TRBD1. Looked up from germline, CDR1 is SGHRS and CDR2 is YFSETQ. The length of the CDR3 is 13 residues. V lost 4 bases and J lost 7; bases outside the gene matches: 7. CDR3 in DNA: TGCGCCAGCAGCCCGGGACAGATCATTGGCTACACCTTC. Translation gives CASSPGQIIGYTF. Full variable domain (outside the CDR3, taken from reference TRBV5-1 and TRBJ1-2): KAGVTQTPRYLIKTRGQQVTLSCSPISGHRSVSWYQQTPGQGLQFLFEYFSETQRNKGNFPGRFSGRQFSNSRSEMNVSTLELGDSALYLCASSPGQIIGYTFGSGTRLTVV.

This clone has a handful of counts. The chain combines TRBV6-1 with TRBJ1-1; D is unresolved. Germline values: CDR1 MNHNS, CDR2 SASEGT. V dropped 6 bases and J dropped 5 bases, with 16 bases sitting between them. The CDR3 runs to 14 residues. The CDR3 sequence: CASRVSGGSTEAFF. For the CDR3, the DNA is TGTGCCAGCAGGGTAAGCGGTGGGAGTACTGAAGCTTTCTTT.

This clone was observed a handful of times. V gene TRBV4-3 combines with J gene TRBJ1-1, with D unclear. Germline lookup yields CDR1 LGHNA and CDR2 YSLEER. This CDR3 is 15 amino acids long. Trimming removed 4 bases from V and 6 bases from J, with 18 bases in between. For the CDR3, the DNA is TGCGCCAGCAGCCCGGCGGGCCCCGGTAGGTCTGAAGCTTTCTTT. Amino acid sequence: CASSPAGPGRSEAFF.

This clone appeared a few times. The chain recombines TRBV19 with TRBJ1-3; possibly TRBD1 for D (5 bases). The CDR3 is 16 residues long. From germline, CDR1 is LNHDA and CDR2 SQIVND (reference sequence). The germline V and J ends were trimmed by 4 bases and 0 bases, with 13 bases remaining between them. CDR3 sequence (DNA): TGTGCCAGTAGTAGCCCGACAGATGACTCTGGAAACACCATATATTTT. Residues: CASSSPTDDSGNTIYF.

J is TRBJ2-2 and V is TRBV4-2, with a tentative D call TRBD1 (5 bases). Germline V gene lookup returns CDR1 LGHNA and CDR2 YNFKEQ. V lost 1 base and J lost 3, with 12 bases in between. CDR3 size: 16 residues. The DNA for the CDR3 is TGTGCCAGCAGCCAAGTAAGGGGCGTTGACACCGGGGAGCTGTTTTTT. It specifies CASSQVRGVDTGELFF.

V is TRBV27 and J is TRBJ2-7; TRBD2 aligns across 11 bases. Per germline, CDR1 MNHEY and CDR2 SMNVEV (reference sequence). V shed 6 bases and J 2 bases; nucleotides not matched to a gene: 3. The CDR3 totals 14 residues. The CDR3 sequence: CASRTSGGAYEQYF. The DNA of the CDR3 is TGTGCCAGCAGAACTAGCGGGGGTGCCTACGAGCAGTACTTC.